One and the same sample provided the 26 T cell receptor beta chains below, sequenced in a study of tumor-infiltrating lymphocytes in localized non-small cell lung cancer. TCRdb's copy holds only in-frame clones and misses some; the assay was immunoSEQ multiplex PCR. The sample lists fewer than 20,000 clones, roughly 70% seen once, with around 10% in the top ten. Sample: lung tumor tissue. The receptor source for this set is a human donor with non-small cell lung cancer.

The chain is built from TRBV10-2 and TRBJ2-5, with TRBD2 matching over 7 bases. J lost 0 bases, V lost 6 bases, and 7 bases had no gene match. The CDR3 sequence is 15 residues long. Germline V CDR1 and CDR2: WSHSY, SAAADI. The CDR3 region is CASRGDYLYQETQYF. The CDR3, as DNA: TGCGCCAGCAGGGGGGACTATTTGTACCAAGAGACCCAGTACTTC.

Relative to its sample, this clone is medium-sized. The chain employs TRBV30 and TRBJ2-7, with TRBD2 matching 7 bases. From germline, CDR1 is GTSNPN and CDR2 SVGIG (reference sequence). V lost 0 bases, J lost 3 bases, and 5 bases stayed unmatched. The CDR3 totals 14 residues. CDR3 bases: TGTGCCTGGAGTGTACGGGACTATGGCTACGAGCAGTACTTC. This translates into CAWSVRDYGYEQYF.

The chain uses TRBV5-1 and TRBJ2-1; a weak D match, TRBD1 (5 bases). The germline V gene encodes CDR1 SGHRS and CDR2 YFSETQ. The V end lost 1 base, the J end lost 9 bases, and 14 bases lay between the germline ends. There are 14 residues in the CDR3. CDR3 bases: TGCGCCAGCAGCTTGACAGGTGGGGTCGTTGAGCAGTTCTTC. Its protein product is CASSLTGGVVEQFF.

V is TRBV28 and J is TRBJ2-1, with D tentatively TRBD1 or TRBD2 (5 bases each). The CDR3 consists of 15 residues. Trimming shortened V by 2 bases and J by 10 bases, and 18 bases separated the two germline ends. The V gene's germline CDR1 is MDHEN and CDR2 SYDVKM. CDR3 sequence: CASSLAGTLWGEQFF. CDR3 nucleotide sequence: TGTGCCAGCAGTTTAGCAGGGACCCTTTGGGGGGAGCAGTTCTTC.

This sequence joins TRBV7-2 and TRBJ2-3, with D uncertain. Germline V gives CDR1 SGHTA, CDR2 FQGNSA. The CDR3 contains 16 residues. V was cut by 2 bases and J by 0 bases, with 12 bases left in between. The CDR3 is CASSLLAVGSTDTQYF. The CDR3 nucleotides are TGTGCCAGCAGCTTACTGGCAGTGGGCAGCACAGATACGCAGTATTTT. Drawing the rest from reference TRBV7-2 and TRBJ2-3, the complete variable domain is GAGVSQSPSNKVTEKGKDVELRCDPISGHTALYWYRQSLGQGLEFLIYFQGNSAPDKSGLPSDRFSAERTGGSVSTLTIQRTQQEDSAVYLCASSLLAVGSTDTQYFGPGTRLTVL.

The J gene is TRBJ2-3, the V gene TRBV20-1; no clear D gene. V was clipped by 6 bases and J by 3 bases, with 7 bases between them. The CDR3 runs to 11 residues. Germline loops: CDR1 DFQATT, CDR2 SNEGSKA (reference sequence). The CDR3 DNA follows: TGCAGTGCCCTCCTGACAGATACGCAGTATTTT. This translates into CSALLTDTQYF.

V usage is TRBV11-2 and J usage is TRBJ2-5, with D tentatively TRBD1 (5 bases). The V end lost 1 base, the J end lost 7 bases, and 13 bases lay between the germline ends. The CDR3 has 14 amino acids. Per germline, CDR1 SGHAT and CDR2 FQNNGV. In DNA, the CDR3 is TGTGCCAGCAGCTTAGGTGTTCTTCAGGGGACCCAGTACTTC. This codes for CASSLGVLQGTQYF. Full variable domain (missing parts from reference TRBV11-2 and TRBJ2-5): EAGVAQSPRYKIIEKRQSVAFWCNPISGHATLYWYQQILGQGPKLLIQFQNNGVVDDSQLPKDRFSAERLKGVDSTLKIQPAKLEDSAVYLCASSLGVLQGTQYFGPGTRLLVL.

This CDR3 is CSATGNYGYTF. In nucleotides, the CDR3 is TGCAGCGCCACAGGGAACTATGGCTACACCTTC. V gene TRBV29-1 combines with J gene TRBJ1-2, with D perhaps TRBD1 (6 bases). V shed 7 bases and J shed 2 bases, with 8 bases lying between them. The CDR3 length is 11 residues. CDR1 SQVTM and CDR2 ANQGSEA come from the germline V gene.

The CDR3 region has the DNA TGTGCCAGCAGCTTAGGAAGCGGGGGGCGTCTCGAGCAGTACTTC. This gives the protein CASSLGSGGRLEQYF. V gene TRBV7-2 combines with J gene TRBJ2-7, with 9 bases lining up with TRBD2. Germline CDR1 reads SGHTA; CDR2 reads FQGNSA. V lost 1 base to trimming and J lost 6 bases; unmatched junction nucleotides: 7. CDR3 length equals 15 residues.

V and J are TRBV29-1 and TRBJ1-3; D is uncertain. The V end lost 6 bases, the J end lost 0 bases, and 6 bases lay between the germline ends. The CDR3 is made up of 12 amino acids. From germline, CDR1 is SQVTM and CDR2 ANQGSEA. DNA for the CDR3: TGCAGCGTGAGCCCCTCTGGAAACACCATATATTTT. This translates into CSVSPSGNTIYF. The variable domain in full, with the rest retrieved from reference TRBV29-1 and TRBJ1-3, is SAVISQKPSRDICQRGTSLTIQCQVDSQVTMMFWYRQQPGQSLTLIATANQGSEATYESGFVIDKFPISRPNLTFSTLTVSNMSPEDSSIYLCSVSPSGNTIYFGEGSWLTVV.

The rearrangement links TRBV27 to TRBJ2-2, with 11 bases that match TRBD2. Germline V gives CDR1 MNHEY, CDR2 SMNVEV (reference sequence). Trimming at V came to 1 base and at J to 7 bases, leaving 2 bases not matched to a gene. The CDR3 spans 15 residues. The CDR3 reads CASSLLAGGRGELFF. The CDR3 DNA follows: TGTGCCAGCAGTTTATTAGCGGGGGGGCGCGGGGAGCTGTTTTTT.

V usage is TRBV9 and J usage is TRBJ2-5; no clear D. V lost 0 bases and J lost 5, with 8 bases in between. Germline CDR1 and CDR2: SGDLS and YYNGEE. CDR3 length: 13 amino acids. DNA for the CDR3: TGTGCCAGCAGCGTAGCCCCCCCGGAGACCCAGTACTTC. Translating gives CASSVAPPETQYF.

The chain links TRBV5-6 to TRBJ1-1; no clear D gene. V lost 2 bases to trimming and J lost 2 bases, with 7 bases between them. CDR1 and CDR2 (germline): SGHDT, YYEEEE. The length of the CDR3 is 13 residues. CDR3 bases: TGTGCCAGCAGCTTTGGGATTAACACTGAAGCTTTCTTT. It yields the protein CASSFGINTEAFF.

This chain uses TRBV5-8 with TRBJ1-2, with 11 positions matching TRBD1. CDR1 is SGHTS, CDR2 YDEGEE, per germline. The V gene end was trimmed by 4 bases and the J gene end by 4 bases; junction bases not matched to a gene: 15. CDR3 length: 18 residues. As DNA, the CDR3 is TGTGCCAGCAGCATAACTTCTCGGACAGGGGGCTTCAGCTATGGCTACACCTTC. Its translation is CASSITSRTGGFSYGYTF.

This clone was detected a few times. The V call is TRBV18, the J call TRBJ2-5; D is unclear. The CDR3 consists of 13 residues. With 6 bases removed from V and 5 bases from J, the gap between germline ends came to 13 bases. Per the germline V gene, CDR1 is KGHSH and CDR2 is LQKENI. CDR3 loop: CASSLGLEETQYF. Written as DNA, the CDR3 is TGTGCCAGCTCTCTTGGGTTGGAGGAGACCCAGTACTTC.

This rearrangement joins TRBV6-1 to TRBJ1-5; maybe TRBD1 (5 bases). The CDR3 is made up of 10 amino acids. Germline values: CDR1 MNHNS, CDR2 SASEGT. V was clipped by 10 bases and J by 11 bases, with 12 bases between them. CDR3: CAIGGGAQHF. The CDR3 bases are TGTGCCATCGGGGGAGGGGCCCAGCATTTT.

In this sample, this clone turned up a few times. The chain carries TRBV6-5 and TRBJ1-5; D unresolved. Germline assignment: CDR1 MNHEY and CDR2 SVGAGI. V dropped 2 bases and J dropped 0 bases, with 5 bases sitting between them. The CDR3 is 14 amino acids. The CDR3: CASSYGGSNQPQHF. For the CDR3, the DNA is TGTGCCAGCAGTTACGGCGGTAGCAATCAGCCCCAGCATTTT.

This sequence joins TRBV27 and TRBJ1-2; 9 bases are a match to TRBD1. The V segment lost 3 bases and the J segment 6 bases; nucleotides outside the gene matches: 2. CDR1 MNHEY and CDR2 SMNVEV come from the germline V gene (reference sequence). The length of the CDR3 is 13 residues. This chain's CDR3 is CASSLGDRDGYTF. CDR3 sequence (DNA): TGTGCCAGCAGTTTGGGGGACAGGGATGGCTACACCTTC.

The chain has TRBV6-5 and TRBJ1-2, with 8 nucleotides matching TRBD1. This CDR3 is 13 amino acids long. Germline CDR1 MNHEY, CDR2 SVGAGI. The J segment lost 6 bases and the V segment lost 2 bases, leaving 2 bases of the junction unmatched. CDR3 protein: CASSYGTGNGYTF. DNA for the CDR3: TGTGCCAGCAGTTACGGGACAGGCAATGGCTACACCTTC.

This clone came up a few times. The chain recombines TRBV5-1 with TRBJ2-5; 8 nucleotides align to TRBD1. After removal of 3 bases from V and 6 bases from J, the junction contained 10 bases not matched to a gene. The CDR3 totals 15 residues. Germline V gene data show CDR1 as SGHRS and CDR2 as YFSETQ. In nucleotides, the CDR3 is TGCGCCAGCAGCTCCTGGACAGGGACGATGCAGACCCAGTACTTC. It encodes CASSSWTGTMQTQYF.

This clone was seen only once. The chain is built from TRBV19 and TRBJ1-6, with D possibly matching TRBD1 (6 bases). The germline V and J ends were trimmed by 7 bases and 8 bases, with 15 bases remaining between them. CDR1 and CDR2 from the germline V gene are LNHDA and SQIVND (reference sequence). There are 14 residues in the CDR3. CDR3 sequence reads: CASMKQGVDSPLHF. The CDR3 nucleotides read TGTGCCAGTATGAAACAGGGTGTTGATTCACCCCTCCACTTT.

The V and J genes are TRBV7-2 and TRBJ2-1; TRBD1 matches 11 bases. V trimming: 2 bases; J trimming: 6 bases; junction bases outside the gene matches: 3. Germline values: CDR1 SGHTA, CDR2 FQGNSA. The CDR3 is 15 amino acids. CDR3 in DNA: TGTGCCAGCAGCTTAATGGGGACAGGGGGCAATGAGCAGTTCTTC. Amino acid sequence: CASSLMGTGGNEQFF.

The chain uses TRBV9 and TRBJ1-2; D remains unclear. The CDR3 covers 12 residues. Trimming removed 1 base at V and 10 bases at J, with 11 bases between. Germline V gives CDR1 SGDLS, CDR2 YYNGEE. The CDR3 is CASSVNGGTYTF. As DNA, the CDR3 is TGTGCCAGCAGCGTAAATGGCGGAACCTACACCTTC.

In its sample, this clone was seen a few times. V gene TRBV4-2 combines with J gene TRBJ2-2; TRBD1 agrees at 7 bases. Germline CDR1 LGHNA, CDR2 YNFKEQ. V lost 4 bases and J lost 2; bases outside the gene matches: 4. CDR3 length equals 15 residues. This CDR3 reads CASSRTGPNTGELFF. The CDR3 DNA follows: TGTGCCAGCAGCCGGACAGGCCCAAACACCGGGGAGCTGTTTTTT.

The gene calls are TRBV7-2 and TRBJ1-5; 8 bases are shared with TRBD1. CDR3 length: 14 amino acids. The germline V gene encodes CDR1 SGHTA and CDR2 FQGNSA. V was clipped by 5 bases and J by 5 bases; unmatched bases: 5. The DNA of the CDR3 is TGTGCCAGCAGCCCCGGACAGGGTTATCAGCCCCAGCATTTT. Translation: CASSPGQGYQPQHF.

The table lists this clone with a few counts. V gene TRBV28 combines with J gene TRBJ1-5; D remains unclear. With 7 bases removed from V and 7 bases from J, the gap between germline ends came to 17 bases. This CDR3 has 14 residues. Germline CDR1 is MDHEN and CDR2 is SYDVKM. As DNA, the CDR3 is TGTGCCAGCAATTTCCGGGGTTTAGGGCAGCCCCAGCATTTT. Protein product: CASNFRGLGQPQHF.